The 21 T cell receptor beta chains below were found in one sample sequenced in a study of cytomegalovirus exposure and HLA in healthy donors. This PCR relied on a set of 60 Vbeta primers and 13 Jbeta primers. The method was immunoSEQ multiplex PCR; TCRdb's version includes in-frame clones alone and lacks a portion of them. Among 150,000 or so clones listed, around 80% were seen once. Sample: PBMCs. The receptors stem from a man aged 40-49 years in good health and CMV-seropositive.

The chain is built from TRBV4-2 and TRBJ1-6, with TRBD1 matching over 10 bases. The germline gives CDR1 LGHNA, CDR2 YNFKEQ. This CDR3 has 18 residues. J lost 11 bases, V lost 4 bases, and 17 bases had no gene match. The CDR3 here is CASSPPDRQGALNAPLHF. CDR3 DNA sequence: TGTGCCAGCAGCCCTCCCGATAGACAGGGGGCGCTTAACGCACCCCTCCACTTT.

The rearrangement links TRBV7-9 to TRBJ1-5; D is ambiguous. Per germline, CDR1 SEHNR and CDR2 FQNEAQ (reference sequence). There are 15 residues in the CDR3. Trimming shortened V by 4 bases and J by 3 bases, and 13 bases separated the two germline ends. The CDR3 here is CASSSGQLDNQPQHF. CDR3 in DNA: TGTGCCAGCAGCTCAGGTCAACTGGACAATCAGCCCCAGCATTTT.

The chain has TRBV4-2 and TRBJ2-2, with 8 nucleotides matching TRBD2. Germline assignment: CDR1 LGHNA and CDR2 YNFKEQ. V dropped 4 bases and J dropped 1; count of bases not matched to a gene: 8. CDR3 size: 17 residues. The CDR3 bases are TGTGCCAGCAGCCTTGACGTGGCGGGAGGGAACACCGGGGAGCTGTTTTTT. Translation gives CASSLDVAGGNTGELFF.

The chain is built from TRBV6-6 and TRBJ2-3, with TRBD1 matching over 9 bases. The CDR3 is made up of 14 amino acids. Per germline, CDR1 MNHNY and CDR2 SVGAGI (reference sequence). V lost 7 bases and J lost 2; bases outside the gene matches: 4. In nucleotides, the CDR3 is TGTGCCAGCACCCGGGACAGGGCCACAGATACGCAGTATTTT. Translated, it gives CASTRDRATDTQYF.

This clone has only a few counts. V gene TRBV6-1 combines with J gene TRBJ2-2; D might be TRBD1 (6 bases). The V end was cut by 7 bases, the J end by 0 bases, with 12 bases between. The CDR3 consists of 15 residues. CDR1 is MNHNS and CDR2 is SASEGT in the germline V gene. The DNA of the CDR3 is TGTGCCAGCATAAGGACAGCCTCGAACACCGGGGAGCTGTTTTTT. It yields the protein CASIRTASNTGELFF.

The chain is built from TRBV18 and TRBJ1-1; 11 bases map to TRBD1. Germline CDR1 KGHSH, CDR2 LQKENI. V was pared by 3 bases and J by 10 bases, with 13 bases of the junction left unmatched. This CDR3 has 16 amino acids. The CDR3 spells CASSPPLGQGARGAFF. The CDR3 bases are TGTGCCAGCTCACCGCCGTTAGGACAGGGGGCCCGAGGAGCTTTCTTT.

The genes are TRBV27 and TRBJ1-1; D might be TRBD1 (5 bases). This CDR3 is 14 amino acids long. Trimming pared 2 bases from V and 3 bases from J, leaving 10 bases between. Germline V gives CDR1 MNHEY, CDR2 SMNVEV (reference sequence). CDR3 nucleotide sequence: TGTGCCAGCAGTTTAATCCAGGGCCACACTGAAGCTTTCTTT. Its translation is CASSLIQGHTEAFF.

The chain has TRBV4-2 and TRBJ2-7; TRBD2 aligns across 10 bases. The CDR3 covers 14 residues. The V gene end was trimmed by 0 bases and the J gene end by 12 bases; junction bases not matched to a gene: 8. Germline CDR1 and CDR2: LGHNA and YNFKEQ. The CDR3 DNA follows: TGTGCCAGCAGCCAAGATCGCCTAGCGGGAGTGCCGTACTTC. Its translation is CASSQDRLAGVPYF.

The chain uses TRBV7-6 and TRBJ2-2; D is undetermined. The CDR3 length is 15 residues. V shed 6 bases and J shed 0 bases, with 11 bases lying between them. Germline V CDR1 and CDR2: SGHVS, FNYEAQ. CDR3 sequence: CASRKERANTGELFF. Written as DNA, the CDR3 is TGTGCCAGCAGGAAGGAACGGGCGAACACCGGGGAGCTGTTTTTT.

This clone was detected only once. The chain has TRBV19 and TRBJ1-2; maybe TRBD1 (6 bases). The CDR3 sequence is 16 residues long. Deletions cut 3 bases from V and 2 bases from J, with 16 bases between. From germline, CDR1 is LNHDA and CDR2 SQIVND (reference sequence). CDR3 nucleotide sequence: TGTGCCAGTAGTATTGCTTTTGTGGGGGCGAACTATGGCTACACCTTC. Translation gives CASSIAFVGANYGYTF.

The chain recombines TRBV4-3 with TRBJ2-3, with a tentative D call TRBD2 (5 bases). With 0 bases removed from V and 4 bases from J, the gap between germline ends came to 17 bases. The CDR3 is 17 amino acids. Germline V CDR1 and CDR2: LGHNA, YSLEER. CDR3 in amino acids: CASSQEEAGRAADTQYF. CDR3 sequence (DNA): TGCGCCAGCAGCCAAGAAGAGGCGGGCCGGGCTGCAGATACGCAGTATTTT.

CDR3 sequence (DNA): TGTGCCAGCAGCACCCGGACAGGGAACACCGGGGAGCTGTTTTTT. This translates into CASSTRTGNTGELFF. This rearrangement joins TRBV7-9 to TRBJ2-2, with 7 nucleotides matching TRBD1. CDR1 SEHNR and CDR2 FQNEAQ come from the germline V gene (reference sequence). The ends lost 5 bases at V and 1 base at J; junction bases unmatched: 4. The length of the CDR3 is 15 residues.

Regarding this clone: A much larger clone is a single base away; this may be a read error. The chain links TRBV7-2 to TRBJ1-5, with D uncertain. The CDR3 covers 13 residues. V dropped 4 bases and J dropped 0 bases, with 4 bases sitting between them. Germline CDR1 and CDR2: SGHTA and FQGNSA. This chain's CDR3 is CASSSFSNQPQHF. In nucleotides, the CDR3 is TGTGCCAGCAGCTCTTTTAGCAATCAGCCCCAGCATTTT. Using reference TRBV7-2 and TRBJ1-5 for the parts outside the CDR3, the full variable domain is GAGVSQSPSNKVTEKGKDVELRCDPISGHTALYWYRQSLGQGLEFLIYFQGNSAPDKSGLPSDRFSAERTGGSVSTLTIQRTQQEDSAVYLCASSSFSNQPQHFGDGTRLSIL.

The CDR3 region is CASRLYNEQFF. CDR3 coding DNA: TGTGCCAGTAGACTTTACAATGAGCAGTTCTTC. V and J are TRBV19 and TRBJ2-1; D is unresolved. V dropped 6 bases and J dropped 4 bases, with 4 bases sitting between them. Per the germline V gene, CDR1 is LNHDA and CDR2 is SQIVND (reference sequence). The CDR3 runs 11 residues.

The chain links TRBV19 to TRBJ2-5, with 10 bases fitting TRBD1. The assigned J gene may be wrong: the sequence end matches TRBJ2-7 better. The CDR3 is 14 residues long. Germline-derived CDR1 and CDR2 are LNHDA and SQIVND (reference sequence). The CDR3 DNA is TGTGCCAGCCGATCCGGGACAGGGGTAGGCGAGCAGTACTTC. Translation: CASRSGTGVGEQYF.

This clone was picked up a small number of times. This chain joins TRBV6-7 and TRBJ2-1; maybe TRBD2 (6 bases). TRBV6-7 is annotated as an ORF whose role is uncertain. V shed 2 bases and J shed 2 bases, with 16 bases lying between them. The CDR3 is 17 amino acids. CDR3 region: CASSYDWGEAPYNEQFF. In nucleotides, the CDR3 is TGTGCCAGCAGTTACGATTGGGGGGAGGCCCCCTACAATGAGCAGTTCTTC.

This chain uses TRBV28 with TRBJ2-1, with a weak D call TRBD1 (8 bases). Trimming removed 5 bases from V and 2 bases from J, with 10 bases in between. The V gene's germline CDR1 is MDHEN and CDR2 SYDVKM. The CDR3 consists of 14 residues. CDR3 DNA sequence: TGTGCCAGCAGTACAGGGGGGGCCTACAATGAGCAGTTCTTC. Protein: CASSTGGAYNEQFF.

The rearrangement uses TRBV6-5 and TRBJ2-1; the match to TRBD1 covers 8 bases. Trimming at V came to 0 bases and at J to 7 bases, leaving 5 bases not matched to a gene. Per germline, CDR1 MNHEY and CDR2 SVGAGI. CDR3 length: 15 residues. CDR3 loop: CASSYSYRTGNEQFF. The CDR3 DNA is TGTGCCAGCAGTTACTCGTACCGGACAGGGAATGAGCAGTTCTTC.

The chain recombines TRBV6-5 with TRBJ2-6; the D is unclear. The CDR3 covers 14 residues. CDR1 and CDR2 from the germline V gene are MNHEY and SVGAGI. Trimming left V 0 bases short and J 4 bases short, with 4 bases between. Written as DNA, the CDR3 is TGTGCCAGCAGTTACTCATCGGGGGCCAACGTCCTGACTTTC. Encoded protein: CASSYSSGANVLTF.

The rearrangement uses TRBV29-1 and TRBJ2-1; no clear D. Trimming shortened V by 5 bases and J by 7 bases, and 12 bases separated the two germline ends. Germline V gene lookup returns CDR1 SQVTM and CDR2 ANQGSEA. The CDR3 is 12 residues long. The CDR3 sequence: CSVLPLGNEQFF. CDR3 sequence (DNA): TGCAGCGTTCTCCCCCTCGGGAATGAGCAGTTCTTC.

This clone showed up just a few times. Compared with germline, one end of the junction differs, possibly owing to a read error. The CDR3 spells CASSAGGSGANGLTF. In nucleotides, the CDR3 is TGTGCCAGCAGTGCAGGGGGATCCGGGGCCAACGGCCTGACTTTC. The rearrangement joins TRBV9 to TRBJ2-6, with 7 bases that match TRBD1. Germline CDR1 and CDR2: SGDLS and YYNGEE. The CDR3 loop spans 15 amino acids.